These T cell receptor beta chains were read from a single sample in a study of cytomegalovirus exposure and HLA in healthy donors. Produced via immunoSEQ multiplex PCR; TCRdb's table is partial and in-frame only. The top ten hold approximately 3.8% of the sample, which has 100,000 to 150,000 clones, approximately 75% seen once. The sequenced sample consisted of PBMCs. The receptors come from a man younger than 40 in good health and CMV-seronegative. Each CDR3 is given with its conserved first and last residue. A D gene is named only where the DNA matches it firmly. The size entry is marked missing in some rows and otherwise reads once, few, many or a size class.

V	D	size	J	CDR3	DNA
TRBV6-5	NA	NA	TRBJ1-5	CASSYDGNQPQHF	TGTGCCAGCAGTTACGACGGGAATCAGCCCCAGCATTTT
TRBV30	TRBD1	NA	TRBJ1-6	CALDGTGNSPLHF	TGTGCCCTCGACGGGACAGGGAATTCACCCCTCCACTTT
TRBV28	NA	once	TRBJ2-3	CASSSTSTDTQYF	TGTGCCAGCAGTTCCACTAGCACAGATACGCAGTATTTT
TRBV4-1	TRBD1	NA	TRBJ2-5	CASSQGQVQETQYF	TGCGCCAGCAGCCAGGGACAGGTCCAAGAGACCCAGTACTTC
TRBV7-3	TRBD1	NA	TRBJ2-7	CVSSLDRTYEQYF	TGTGTCAGCAGCTTGGACAGGACCTACGAGCAGTACTTC
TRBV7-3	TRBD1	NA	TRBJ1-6	CASSRTGWYSPLHF	TGTGCCAGCAGTCGGACAGGGTGGTATTCACCCCTCCACTTT
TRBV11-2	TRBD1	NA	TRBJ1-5	CASSLGQGYNQPQHF	TGTGCCAGCAGCCTCGGACAGGGCTACAATCAGCCCCAGCATTTT
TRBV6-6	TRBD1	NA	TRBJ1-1	CASSPGQGRTEAFF	TGTGCCAGCAGCCCGGGACAGGGGCGCACTGAAGCTTTCTTT
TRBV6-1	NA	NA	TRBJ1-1	CASSEEEGTEAFF	TGTGCCAGCAGTGAAGAGGAGGGCACTGAAGCTTTCTTT
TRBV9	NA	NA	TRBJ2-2	CASSVGQSTGELFF	TGTGCCAGCAGCGTAGGACAGTCCACCGGGGAGCTGTTTTTT
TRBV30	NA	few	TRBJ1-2	CAWSNRGGGFSSGYTF	TGTGCCTGGAGTAACCGTGGGGGGGGTTTTTCTTCTGGCTACACCTTC
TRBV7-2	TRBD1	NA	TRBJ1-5	CASSSRGSNQPQHF	TGTGCCAGCAGCTCCAGGGGGTCCAATCAGCCCCAGCATTTT
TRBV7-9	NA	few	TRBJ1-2	CSSSPPDYGYTF	TGTTCCAGCAGCCCCCCGGACTATGGCTACACCTTC
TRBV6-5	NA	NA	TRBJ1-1	CASSTRKGDTEAFF	TGTGCCAGCAGTACTCGGAAAGGGGATACCGAAGCTTTCTTT
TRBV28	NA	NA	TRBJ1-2	CASSFPEGRGANYGYTF	TGTGCCAGCAGTTTCCCGGAGGGAAGGGGAGCTAACTATGGCTACACCTTC
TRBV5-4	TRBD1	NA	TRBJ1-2	CASRRVYRGNYGYTF	TGTGCCAGCAGGCGTGTCTACAGGGGTAACTATGGCTACACCTTC
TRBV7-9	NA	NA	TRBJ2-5	CASSLARTEQETQYF	TGTGCCAGCAGCTTAGCCCGGACAGAGCAAGAGACCCAGTACTTC
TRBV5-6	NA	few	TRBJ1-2	CASSWSGNYGYTF	TGTGCCAGCAGCTGGTCAGGAAACTATGGCTACACCTTC
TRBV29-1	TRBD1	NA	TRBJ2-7	CSAGTGSSYEQYF	TGCAGCGCCGGGACAGGATCTTCCTACGAGCAGTACTTC
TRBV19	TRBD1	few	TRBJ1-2	CASSPAPGGGYGYTF	TGTGCCAGTAGTCCCGCCCCAGGGGGTGGCTATGGCTACACCTTC
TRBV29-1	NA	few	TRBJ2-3	CSVVLVKHSTDTQYF	TGCAGCGTCGTGTTGGTGAAACATAGCACAGATACGCAGTATTTT
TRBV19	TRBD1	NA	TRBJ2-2	CASRPTGAGELFF	TGTGCCAGTAGACCGACAGGGGCCGGGGAGCTGTTTTTT
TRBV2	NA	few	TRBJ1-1	CASSTPQRGTEAFF	TGTGCCAGCAGTACCCCTCAACGGGGAACTGAAGCTTTCTTT
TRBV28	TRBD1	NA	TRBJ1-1	CASSPPPGGGDTEAFF	TGTGCCAGCAGTCCCCCCCCAGGGGGTGGGGACACTGAAGCTTTCTTT
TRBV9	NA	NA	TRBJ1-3	CASSVEPGIGNTIYF	TGTGCCAGCAGCGTAGAGCCGGGGATTGGAAACACCATATATTTT
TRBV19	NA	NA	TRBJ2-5	CASGLGGVGETQYF	TGTGCCAGCGGTCTAGGGGGGGTGGGAGAGACCCAGTACTTC
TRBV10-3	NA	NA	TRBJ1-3	CAISVEAARYSGNTIYF	TGTGCCATCAGTGTGGAAGCGGCTCGTTACTCTGGAAACACCATATATTTT
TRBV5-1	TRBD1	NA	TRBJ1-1	CASSQYLSWQGDTEAFF	TGCGCCAGCAGCCAGTACCTTAGTTGGCAGGGGGACACTGAAGCTTTCTTT
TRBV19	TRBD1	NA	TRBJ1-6	CASSERTGLMDSPLHF	TGTGCCAGTAGTGAAAGGACAGGGTTAATGGATTCACCCCTCCACTTT
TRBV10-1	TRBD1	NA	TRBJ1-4	CASSDSSRTGGEKLFF	TGCGCCAGCAGTGATTCCTCGAGGACAGGGGGTGAAAAACTGTTTTTT
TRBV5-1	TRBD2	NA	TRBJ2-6	CASSFPGGESGANVLTF	TGCGCCAGCAGCTTCCCGGGGGGGGAATCTGGGGCCAACGTCCTGACTTTC
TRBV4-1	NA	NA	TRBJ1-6	CASSQDLHRTTRSPLHF	TGCGCCAGCAGCCAAGATCTTCATAGGACAACACGGTCACCCCTCCACTTT
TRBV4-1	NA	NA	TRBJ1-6	CASRYTVSSYNSPLHF	TGCGCCAGCAGGTACACAGTGAGCTCCTATAATTCACCCCTCCACTTT
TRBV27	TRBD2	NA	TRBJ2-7	CASSLGTSGAEQYF	TGTGCCAGCAGTCTTGGGACTAGCGGGGCGGAGCAGTACTTC
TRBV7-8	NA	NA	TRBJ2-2	CASSLAMAGGELFF	TGTGCCAGCAGCTTAGCGATGGCGGGGGGGGAGCTGTTTTTT
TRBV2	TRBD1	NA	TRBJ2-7	CASSWDRGYYEQYF	TGTGCCAGCAGTTGGGACAGAGGTTACTACGAGCAGTACTTC
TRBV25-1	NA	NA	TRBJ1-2	CASSEYRAGGYTF	TGTGCCAGCAGTGAATATAGGGCGGGTGGCTACACCTTC
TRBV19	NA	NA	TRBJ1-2	CASSRRTVTVTNYGYTF	TGTGCCAGTAGTAGGAGGACAGTAACGGTAACTAACTATGGCTACACCTTC
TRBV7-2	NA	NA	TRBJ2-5	CASSLTGTPQETQYF	TGTGCCAGCAGCTTAACCGGGACACCCCAAGAGACCCAGTACTTC
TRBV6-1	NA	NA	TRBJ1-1	CASSSIILGAFF	TGTGCCAGCAGTTCTATAATTCTTGGAGCTTTCTTT
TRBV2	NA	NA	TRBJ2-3	CASSERGAGEDTQYF	TGTGCCAGCAGTGAAAGGGGGGCGGGGGAGGATACGCAGTATTTT
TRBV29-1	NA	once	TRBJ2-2	CSVLQYTGELFF	TGCAGCGTTCTCCAGTACACCGGGGAGCTGTTTTTT
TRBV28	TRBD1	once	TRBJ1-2	CASSSLGQGPYNYGYTF	TGTGCCAGCAGTTCCCTGGGACAGGGGCCCTATAACTATGGCTACACCTTC
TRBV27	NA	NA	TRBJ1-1	CASSLIGAVAEAFF	TGTGCCAGCAGTTTAATAGGGGCCGTCGCTGAAGCTTTCTTT
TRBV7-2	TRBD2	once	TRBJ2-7	CASSLAAGAPYEQYF	TGTGCCAGCAGCTTAGCAGCGGGGGCCCCCTACGAGCAGTACTTC
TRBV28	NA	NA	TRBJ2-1	CATSTIIPSDEQFF	TGTGCCACCTCAACTATCATCCCGTCCGATGAGCAGTTCTTC
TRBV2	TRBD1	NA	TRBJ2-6	CASSETGGWGLSGANVLTF	TGTGCCAGCAGTGAAACAGGGGGCTGGGGCCTCTCTGGGGCCAACGTCCTGACTTTC
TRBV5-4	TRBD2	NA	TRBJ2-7	CASSSGTSYEQYF	TGTGCCAGCAGCTCCGGGACTAGCTACGAGCAGTACTTC
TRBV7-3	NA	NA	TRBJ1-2	CASSPTGSNYGYTF	TGTGCCAGCAGCCCTACAGGATCTAACTATGGCTACACCTTC
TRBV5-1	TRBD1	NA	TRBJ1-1	CASRYSGTENTEAFF	TGCGCCAGCAGGTATTCCGGGACAGAGAACACTGAAGCTTTCTTT
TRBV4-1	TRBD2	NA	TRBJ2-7	CASSQDPGAAGGLGGEEQYF	TGCGCCAGCAGCCAAGATCCCGGTGCGGCGGGGGGTTTGGGGGGGGAGGAGCAGTACTTC
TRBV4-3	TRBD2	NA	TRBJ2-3	CASSQDLTSGDSTDTQYF	TGCGCCAGCAGCCAAGATCTCACTAGCGGGGATAGCACAGATACGCAGTATTTT
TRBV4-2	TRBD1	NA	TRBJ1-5	CASSQAAQGGQPQHF	TGTGCCAGCAGCCAAGCCGCGCAGGGGGGTCAGCCCCAGCATTTT
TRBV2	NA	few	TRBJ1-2	CASSVQGLLFGYTF	TGTGCCAGCAGTGTCCAGGGCCTCCTTTTTGGCTACACCTTC
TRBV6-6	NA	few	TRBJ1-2	CASSYSDRANYGYTF	TGTGCCAGCAGTTACTCGGACAGAGCTAACTATGGCTACACCTTC